Below, one T cell receptor beta chain is given with its context. What it recognizes is unknown. This sample stems from a study of blood T cell dynamics during melanoma immunotherapy. Points from the study as a whole: The study could not tell melanoma-specific clones from general immune activation. Cell-free DNA CDR3 sequences most resembled the immune-effector CD8+ subset, which was also most clonal.

Libraries were prepared by immunoSEQ multiplex PCR; TCRdb keeps only in-frame clonotypes and omits some of them. Of 15,000 or so clones listed, 94% were seen once; the top ten hold over 0.2%. As to time point: week 3, after first cycle of checkpoint inhibitor. Sampling occurred pretreatment (T0) and at week 3 (W3), after cycle one of checkpoint blockade. Response was assessed by RECIST 1.1 at 12 weeks, except a couple of rapid progressors. V was cut by 4 bases and J by 4 bases, with 8 bases left in between. Germline CDR1 and CDR2: SNHLY and FYNNEI. This CDR3 is 13 amino acids long. The receptor was isolated from a human donor with melanoma. The material sequenced was effector memory CD8+ T cells from blood, taken from a patient treated with checkpoint blockade. The chain employs TRBV2 and TRBJ2-1; D uncertain. The CDR3 region is CASSGELYNEQFF. CDR3 DNA: TGTGCCAGCAGTGGGGAACTTTACAATGAGCAGTTCTTC.